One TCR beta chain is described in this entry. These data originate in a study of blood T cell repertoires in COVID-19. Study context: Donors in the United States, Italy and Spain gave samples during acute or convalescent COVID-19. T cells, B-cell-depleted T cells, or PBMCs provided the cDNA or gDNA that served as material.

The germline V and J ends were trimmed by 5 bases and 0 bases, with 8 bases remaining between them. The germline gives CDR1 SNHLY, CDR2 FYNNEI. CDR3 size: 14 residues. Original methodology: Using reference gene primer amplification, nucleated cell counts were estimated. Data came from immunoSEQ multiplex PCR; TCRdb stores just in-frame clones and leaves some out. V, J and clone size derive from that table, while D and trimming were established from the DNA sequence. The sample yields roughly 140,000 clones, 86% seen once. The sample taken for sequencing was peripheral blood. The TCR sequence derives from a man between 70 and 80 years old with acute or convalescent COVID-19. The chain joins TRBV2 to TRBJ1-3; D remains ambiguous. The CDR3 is CASSQSHSGNTIYF. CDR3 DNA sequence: TGTGCCAGCAGTCAAAGCCACTCTGGAAACACCATATATTTT.